The entry below gives a single T cell receptor (beta chain) sequence along with its context. The authors' processing: Researchers report that nucleated cell counts were estimated from reference gene primer amplification. Measured with immunoSEQ multiplex PCR; TCRdb has only the in-frame clones, and not every one. V and J calls plus clone size are reproduced from that table; the DNA served to infer D and trimming. The sample carries approximately 500,000 clones, 85% to 90% recorded once. Enrolled during active infection, Seattle patients were then followed longitudinally. This sample stems from a study of blood T cell repertoires in COVID-19. At the level of the study: Sites across the United States, Italy and Spain contributed samples from acute and convalescent COVID-19.

The V end was cut by 1 base, the J end by 3 bases, with 12 bases between. Germline lookup yields CDR1 SGHRS and CDR2 YFSETQ. The CDR3 sequence is 15 residues long. Sequencing input: peripheral blood. The chain combines TRBV5-1 with TRBJ2-3, with D possibly TRBD2 on 5 matching bases. This clonotype was sampled from a woman between 50 and 59 years old with COVID-19, enrolled during active disease. The DNA of the CDR3 is TGCGCCAGCAGCTTGATGGCTAGCCCGACAGATACGCAGTATTTT. It translates to CASSLMASPTDTQYF.